This T cell receptor beta chain was retrieved from a study of beta chain features in type 1 diabetes (dated by TCRdb to 2016 to 2019). About the investigation overall: Patients and healthy donors did not differ in mean age, gender distribution, total cell number or subset yield. Across all samples, 107,917,701 sorted cells were examined, and cell number per subset correlated strongly with RNA yield. The study compared the TCRB repertoires of sorted circulating CD4+ T cell subsets in recently diagnosed type 1 diabetes patients with those in matched healthy donors. Regulatory and stem cell-like memory subsets were obtained from only 8 patients and roughly 8 healthy donors, while naive and central memory subsets were obtained from all 30 or so donors. General findings and caveats noted by the study authors: At VDJ recombination sites, type 1 diabetes patients had fewer insertions and more deleted nucleotides, which implies abnormalities in thymic rearrangement. Naive, central memory and regulatory TCRB repertoires appeared more similar among patients than among healthy donors. Because cDNA was sequenced instead of genomic DNA, highly expressing activated cells could be over-represented, though the groups showed no difference in activation or CD3 levels. PCR might favor shorter templates, but patient and control samples were amplified and corrected together, so any skew would affect both groups equally. Type 1 diabetes patients showed a moderate but significant shortening of TCRB CDR3 length in all four CD4+ subsets. Because small numbers of individuals were included in the HLA sub-analyses, any influence of HLA type on TCRB rearrangement was left unresolved.

The High Capacity cDNA Reverse Transcription Kit was used to reverse transcribe all of the isolated RNA, meaning that expressed TCRB transcripts were what got sequenced. Deep immunoSEQ sequencing was applied to naive, central memory and regulatory T cell samples, giving an average of around 3.4 million total reads per sample. Sorted cells were lysed in RLT buffer, and RNA was extracted using DNase-treated RNeasy Micro or Mini kits according to cell number. Each cell subset was processed on its own to prevent cross-contamination, while patient and healthy donor samples were processed together. Using the immunoSEQ multiplex PCR, TCRB sequences were amplified from cDNA into 87-bp fragments spanning the CDR3 region. Sequencing of the amplicons was performed on the Illumina HiSeq platform. As for the authors' bioinformatics: Synthetic template baselines were used to correct PCR bias computationally, reads within Hamming distance 2 were collapsed, and singletons that could not be merged were discarded. Reads were aligned to IMGT to assign V, D and J genes, CDR3 length, and insertions or deletions at six rearrangement sites. Within each subset, clonotype counts were normalized to sorted cell number, and only after that were true diversity and Gini coefficients computed with the tcR R package. Repertoire sharing was quantified using the overlap coefficient calculated on TCRB nucleotide sequences. The clones in this table, taken by TCRdb from immuneACCESS, are in-frame only. Not every clone is retained; where verified, under half of the shortfall comes from an unresolved V gene, and the cause of the rest is unknown. Clone size and V and J calls were adopted from that table, with D and trimming inferred from the DNA. In all, the sample holds about 140,000 clones, and 9% to 10% of those were seen once. Less than 0.85% of the sample is taken by the ten largest.

Each donor gave one peripheral blood draw, about 100 mL on average, collected into heparinised tubes. Using a panel that included CD45RO, CCR7, CD25, CD127, CD95 and CD27, naive, central memory, regulatory and stem cell-like memory CD4+ T cells were sorted on a BD FACSAria II. All sorted populations exceeded 95% purity. PBMCs were separated immediately by Lymphoprep density gradient centrifugation and were stained directly, without being cultured. So that batch effects would be minimized, each experiment stained and sorted samples in pairs, pairing one healthy donor with one patient. Regarding this clone: Its cognate antigen has yet to be identified. Base qualities are not provided; no much larger clone lies one nucleotide away.

As encoded in the germline V gene, CDR1 is MNHNS while CDR2 is SASEGT. There are 11 amino acids in the CDR3, from cysteine to phenylalanine inclusive. Solely the CDR3 DNA is kept, with 33 bases framed from the first base. V was cut back by 7 bases and J by 5 bases, leaving a gap of 9 bases between them. The receptor chain draws on TRBV6-1 and TRBJ2-7, with TRBD2 tentatively as D gene (5 bases match). The source is a woman aged 40-49 years in good health. Sequencing was performed on central memory CD4+ T cells from blood. The CDR3 protein is CASTSRHEQYF. The sequenced DNA is TGTGCCAGCACTAGCCGCCACGAGCAGTACTTC.